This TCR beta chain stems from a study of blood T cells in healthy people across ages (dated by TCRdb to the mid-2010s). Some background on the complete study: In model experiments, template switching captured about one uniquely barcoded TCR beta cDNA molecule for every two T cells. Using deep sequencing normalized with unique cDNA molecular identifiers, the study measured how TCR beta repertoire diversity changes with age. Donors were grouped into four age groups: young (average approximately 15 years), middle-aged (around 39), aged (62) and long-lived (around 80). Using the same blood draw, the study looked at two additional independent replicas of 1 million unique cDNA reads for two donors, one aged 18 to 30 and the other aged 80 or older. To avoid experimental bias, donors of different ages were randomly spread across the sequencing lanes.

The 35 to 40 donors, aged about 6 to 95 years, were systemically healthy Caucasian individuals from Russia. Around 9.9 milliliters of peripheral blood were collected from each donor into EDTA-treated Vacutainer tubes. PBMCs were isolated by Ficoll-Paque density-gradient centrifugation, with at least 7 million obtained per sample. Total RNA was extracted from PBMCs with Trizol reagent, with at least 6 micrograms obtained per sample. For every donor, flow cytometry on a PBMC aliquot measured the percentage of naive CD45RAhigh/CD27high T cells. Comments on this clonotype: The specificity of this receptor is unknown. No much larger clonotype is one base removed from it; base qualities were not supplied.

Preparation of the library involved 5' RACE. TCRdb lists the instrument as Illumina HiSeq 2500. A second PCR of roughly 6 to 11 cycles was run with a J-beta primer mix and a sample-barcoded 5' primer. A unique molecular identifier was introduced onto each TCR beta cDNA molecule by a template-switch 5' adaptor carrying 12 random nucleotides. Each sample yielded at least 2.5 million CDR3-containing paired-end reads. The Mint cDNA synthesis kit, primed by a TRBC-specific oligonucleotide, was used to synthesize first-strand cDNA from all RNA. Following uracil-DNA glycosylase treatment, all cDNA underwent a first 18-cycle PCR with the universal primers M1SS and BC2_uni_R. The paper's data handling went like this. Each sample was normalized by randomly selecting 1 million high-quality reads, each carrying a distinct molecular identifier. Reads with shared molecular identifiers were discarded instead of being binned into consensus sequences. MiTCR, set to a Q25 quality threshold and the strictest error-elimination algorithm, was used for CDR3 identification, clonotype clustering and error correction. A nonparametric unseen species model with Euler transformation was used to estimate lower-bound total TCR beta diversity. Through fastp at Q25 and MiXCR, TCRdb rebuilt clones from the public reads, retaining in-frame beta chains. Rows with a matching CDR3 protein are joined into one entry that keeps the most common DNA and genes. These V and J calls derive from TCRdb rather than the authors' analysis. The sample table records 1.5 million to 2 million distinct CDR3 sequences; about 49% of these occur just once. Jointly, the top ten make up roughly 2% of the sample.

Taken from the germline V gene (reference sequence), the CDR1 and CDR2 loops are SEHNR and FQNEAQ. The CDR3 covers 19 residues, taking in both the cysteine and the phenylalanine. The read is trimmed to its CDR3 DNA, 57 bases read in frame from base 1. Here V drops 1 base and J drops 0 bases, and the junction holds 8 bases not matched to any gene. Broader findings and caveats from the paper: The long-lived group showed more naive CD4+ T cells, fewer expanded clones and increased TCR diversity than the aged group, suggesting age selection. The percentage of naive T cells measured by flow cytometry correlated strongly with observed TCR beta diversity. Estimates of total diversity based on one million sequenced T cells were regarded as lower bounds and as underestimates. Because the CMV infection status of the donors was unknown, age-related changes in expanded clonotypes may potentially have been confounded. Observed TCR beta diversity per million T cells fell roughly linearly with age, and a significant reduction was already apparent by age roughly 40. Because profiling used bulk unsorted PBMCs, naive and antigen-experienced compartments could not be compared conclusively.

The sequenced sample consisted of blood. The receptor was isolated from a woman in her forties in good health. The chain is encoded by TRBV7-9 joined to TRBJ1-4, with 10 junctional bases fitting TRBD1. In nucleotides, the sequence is TGTGCCAGCAGCTTAGGGAGGACAGGGGGAAGAGCAACTAATGAAAAACTGTTTTTT. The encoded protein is CASSLGRTGGRATNEKLFF. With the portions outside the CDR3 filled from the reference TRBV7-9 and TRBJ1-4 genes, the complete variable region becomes DTGVSQNPRHKITKRGQNVTFRCDPISEHNRLYWYRQTLGQGPEFLTYFQNEAQLEKSRLLSDRFSAERPKGSFSTLEIQRTEQGDSAMYLCASSLGRTGGRATNEKLFFGSGTQLSVL.